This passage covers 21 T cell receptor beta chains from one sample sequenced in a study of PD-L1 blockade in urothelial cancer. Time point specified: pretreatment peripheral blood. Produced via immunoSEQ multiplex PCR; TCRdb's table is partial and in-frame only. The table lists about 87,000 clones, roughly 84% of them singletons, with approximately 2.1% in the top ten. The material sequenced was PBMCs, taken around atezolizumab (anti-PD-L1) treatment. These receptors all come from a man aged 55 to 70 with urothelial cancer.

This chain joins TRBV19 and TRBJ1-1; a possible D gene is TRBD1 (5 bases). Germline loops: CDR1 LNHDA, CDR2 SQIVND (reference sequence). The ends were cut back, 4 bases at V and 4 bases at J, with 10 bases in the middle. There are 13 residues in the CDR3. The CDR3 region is CASSTTGVTEAFF. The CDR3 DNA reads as TGTGCCAGTAGTACAACAGGCGTCACTGAAGCTTTCTTT.

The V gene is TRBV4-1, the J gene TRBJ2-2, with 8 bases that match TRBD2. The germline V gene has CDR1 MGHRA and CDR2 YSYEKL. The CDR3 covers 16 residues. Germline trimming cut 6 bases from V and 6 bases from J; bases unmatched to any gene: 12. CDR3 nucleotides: TGCGCCAGCAGATTTAAGCGGGGGCAAACATCCGGGGAGCTGTTTTTT. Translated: CASRFKRGQTSGELFF.

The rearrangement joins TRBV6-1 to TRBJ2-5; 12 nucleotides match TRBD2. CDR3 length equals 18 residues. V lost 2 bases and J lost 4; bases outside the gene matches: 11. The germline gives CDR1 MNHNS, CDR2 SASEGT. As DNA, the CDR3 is TGTGCCAGCAGTGAATGGGCTAGCGGGGGGGCAGGAGCAGAGACCCAGTACTTC. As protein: CASSEWASGGAGAETQYF.

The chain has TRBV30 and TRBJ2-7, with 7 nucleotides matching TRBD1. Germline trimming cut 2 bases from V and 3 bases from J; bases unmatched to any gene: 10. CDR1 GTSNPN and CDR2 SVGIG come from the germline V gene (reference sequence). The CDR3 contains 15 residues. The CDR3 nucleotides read TGTGCCTGGAGTTCAGACAGACAGGGCTACTACGAGCAGTACTTC. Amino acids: CAWSSDRQGYYEQYF.

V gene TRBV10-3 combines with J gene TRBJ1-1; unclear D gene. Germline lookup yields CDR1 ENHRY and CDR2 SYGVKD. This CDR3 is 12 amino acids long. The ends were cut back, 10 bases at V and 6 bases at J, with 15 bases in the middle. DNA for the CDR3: TGTGCCACCTGGAGCGGGTTGGCTGAAGCTTTCTTT. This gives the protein CATWSGLAEAFF.

CDR3 bases: TGTGCCAGCAGCCTAAACCAAATTTACAGGGCCCCCCAAGAGACCCAGTACTTC. It is translated as CASSLNQIYRAPQETQYF. This sequence joins TRBV7-6 and TRBJ2-5; weak D call: TRBD1 (6 bases). Germline V gene data show CDR1 as SGHVS and CDR2 as FNYEAQ. CDR3 size: 18 residues. V was trimmed by 5 bases and J by 1 base, leaving 23 bases between them.

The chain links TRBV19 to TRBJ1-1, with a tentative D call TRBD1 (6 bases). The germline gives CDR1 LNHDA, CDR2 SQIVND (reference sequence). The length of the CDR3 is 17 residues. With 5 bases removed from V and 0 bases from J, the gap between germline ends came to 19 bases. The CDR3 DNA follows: TGTGCCAGTAGTTCATCCACCTCCAGGGGTATGAACACTGAAGCTTTCTTT. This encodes CASSSSTSRGMNTEAFF.

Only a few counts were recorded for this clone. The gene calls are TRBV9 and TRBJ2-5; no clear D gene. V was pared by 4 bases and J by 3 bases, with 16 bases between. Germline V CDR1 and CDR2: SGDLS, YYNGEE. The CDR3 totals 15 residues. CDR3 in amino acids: CASSPQPLREETQYF. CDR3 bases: TGTGCCAGCAGCCCACAACCGCTCCGGGAAGAGACCCAGTACTTC.

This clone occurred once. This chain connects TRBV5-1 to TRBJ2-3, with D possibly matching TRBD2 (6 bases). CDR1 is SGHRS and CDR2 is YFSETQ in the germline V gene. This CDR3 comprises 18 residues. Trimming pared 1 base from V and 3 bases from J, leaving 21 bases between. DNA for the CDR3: TGCGCCAGCAGCTTGTTTCAACGCGGGATTGGTAGAACAGATACGCAGTATTTT. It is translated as CASSLFQRGIGRTDTQYF.

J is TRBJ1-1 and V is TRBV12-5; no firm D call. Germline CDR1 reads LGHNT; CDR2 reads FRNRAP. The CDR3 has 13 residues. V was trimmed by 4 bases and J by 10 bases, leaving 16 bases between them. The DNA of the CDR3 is TGTGCTAGTGGTTCTCAAGACTCCTCGGGAGCTTTCTTT. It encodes CASGSQDSSGAFF.

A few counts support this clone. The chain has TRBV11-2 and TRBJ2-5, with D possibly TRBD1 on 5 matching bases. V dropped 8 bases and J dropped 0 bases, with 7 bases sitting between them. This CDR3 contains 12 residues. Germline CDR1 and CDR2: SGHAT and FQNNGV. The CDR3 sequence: CASARDQETQYF. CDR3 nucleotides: TGTGCCAGCGCCAGGGACCAAGAGACCCAGTACTTC.

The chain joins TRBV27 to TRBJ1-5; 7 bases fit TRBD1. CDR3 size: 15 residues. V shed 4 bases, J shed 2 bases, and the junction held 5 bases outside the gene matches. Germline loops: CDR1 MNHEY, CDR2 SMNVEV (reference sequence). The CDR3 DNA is TGTGCCAGCAGTTCCGACAGGGACCGCAATCAGCCCCAGCATTTT. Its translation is CASSSDRDRNQPQHF.

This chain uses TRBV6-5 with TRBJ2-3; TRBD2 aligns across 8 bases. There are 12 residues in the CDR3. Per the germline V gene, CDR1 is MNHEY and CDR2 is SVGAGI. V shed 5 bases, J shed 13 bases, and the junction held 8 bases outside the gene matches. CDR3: CASSPNGGGEYF. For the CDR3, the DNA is TGTGCCAGCAGTCCTAACGGGGGGGGCGAGTATTTT.

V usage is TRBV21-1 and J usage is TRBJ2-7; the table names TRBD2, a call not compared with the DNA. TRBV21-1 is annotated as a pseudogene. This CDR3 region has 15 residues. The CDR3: CASSHPREVTYEQYF. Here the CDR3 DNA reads TGTGCCAGCAGTCATCCGAGGGAAGTGACCTACGAGCAGTACTTC.

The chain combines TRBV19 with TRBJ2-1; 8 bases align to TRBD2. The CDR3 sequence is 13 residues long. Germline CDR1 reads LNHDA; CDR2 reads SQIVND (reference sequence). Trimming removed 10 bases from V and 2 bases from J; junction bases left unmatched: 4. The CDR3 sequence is CATREGTYNEQFF. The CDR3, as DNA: TGTGCCACCCGGGAGGGCACCTACAATGAGCAGTTCTTC.

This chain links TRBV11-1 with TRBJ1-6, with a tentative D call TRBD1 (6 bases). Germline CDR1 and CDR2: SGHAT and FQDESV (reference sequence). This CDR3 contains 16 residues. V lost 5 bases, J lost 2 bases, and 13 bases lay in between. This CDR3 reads CASSPTGTTYNSPLHF. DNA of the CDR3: TGTGCCAGCAGCCCAACAGGGACCACCTATAATTCACCCCTCCACTTT.

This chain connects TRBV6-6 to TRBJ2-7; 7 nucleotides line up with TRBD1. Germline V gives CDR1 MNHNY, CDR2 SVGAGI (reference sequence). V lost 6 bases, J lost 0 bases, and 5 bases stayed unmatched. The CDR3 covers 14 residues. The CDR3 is CASRTGASSYEQYF. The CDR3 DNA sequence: TGTGCCAGCAGAACAGGGGCATCCTCCTACGAGCAGTACTTC.

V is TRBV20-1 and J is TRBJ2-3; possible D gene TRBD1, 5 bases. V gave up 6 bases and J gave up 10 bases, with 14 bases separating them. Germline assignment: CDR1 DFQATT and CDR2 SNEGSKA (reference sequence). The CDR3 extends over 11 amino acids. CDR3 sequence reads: CSASDPRAQYF. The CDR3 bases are TGCAGTGCCTCGGACCCCAGGGCGCAGTATTTT.

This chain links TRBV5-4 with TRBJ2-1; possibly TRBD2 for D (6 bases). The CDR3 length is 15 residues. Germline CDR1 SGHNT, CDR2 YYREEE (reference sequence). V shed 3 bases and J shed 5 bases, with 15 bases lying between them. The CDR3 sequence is CASSWDFVPNNEQFF. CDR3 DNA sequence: TGTGCCAGCAGCTGGGACTTCGTACCGAACAATGAGCAGTTCTTC.

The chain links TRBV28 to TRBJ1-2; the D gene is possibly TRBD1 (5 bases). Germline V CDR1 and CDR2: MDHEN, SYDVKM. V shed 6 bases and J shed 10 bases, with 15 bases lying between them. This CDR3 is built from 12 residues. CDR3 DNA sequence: TGTGCCAGCAGGAACATGCGGGGCCTCTACACCTTC. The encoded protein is CASRNMRGLYTF.

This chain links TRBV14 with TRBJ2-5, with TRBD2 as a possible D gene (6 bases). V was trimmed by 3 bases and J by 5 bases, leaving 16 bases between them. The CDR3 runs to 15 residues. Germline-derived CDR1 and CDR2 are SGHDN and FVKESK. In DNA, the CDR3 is TGTGCCAGCAGCCAGTTGGGGGGAGCTTATGAGACCCAGTACTTC. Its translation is CASSQLGGAYETQYF.